Given below is one T cell receptor (beta chain) in context. The target antigen is unknown. RNA was extracted with the RNeasy kit, and a quantity of roughly 0.5 to 1 ug was reverse transcribed using random hexamers. TCRdb independently ran MiXCR on the immunoSEQ multiplex PCR reads; one entry per CDR3 protein. In the table there are under 200,000 distinct CDR3 sequences, around 90% of which are singletons. Germline CDR1 reads ENHRY; CDR2 reads SYGVKD. Trimming took 7 bases from V and 5 from J; bases not matched to a gene: 11. This CDR3 has 16 residues. This sample was included in a study of CD8 T cells in Susac syndrome. Background on the study: Over 5 sequenced Susac syndrome patients had clinically active disease, while 8 or 9 were in remission. At the time their blood was drawn, patients with Susac syndrome were either therapy-naive, on corticosteroids (with some of them also receiving intravenous immunoglobulin), or on intravenous immunoglobulin alone. Study-level findings and limits: There was no clonal expansion in the CD4+ T cell repertoires of Susac syndrome.

The authors negatively isolated CD8+ and CD4+ T cells and FACS-enriched TEMRA cells. The V call is TRBV10-3, the J call TRBJ2-3, with TRBD2 matching 11 bases. The origin of this receptor is a human donor with Susac syndrome. Sequenced material: CD4+ T cells from PBMCs. The CDR3 DNA is TGTGCCATCACCGACACTAGCGGGGGCAACCAAGATACGCAGTATTTT. Amino acid sequence: CAITDTSGGNQDTQYF.